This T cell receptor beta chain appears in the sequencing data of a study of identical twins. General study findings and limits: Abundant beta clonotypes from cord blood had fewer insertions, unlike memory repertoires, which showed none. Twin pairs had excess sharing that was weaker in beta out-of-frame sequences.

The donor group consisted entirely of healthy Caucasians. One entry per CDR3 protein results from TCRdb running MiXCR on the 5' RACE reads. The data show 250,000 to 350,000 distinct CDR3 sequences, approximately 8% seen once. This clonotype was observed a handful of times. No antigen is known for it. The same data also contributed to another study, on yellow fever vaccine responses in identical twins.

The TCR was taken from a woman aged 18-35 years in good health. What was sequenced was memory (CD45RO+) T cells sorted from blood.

The CDR3 nucleotides are TGTGCCAGCAGCTTAGGCCATAGCGGGAGTATCCTTAATGAGCAGTTCTTC. Protein product: CASSLGHSGSILNEQFF. The rearrangement links TRBV7-8 to TRBJ2-1; 9 nucleotides agree with TRBD2. Germline CDR1 reads SGHVS; CDR2 reads FQNEAQ. CDR3 length equals 17 residues. Trimming took 1 base from V and 7 from J; bases not matched to a gene: 11.